This T cell receptor (beta chain) was documented in a study of blood T cells in healthy people across ages. It was with a sample-barcoded 5' primer and a J-beta primer mix that a second PCR of roughly 7 to 12 cycles was run. TCRdb analysed the 5' RACE reads with MiXCR anew, one entry per CDR3 protein. The sample has 1,300,000 or so distinct CDR3 sequences, 59% seen once. The CDR3 length is 12 residues. CDR1 and CDR2 (germline): DFQATT, SNEGSKA (reference sequence). V lost 6 bases to trimming and J lost 2 bases, with 11 bases between them. Material: blood. This receptor was identified in a man aged 18 to 29 in good health. The rearrangement links TRBV20-1 to TRBJ2-7; D not resolved. As DNA, the CDR3 is TGCAGTGCGGGTGGCTCCACCTACGAGCAGTACTTC. It encodes CSAGGSTYEQYF.